The rows below give T cell receptor beta chains drawn from one sample of a study of T-cell memory formation after mild COVID-19. One entry per CDR3 protein, called by TCRdb with MiXCR from the 5' RACE reads. This table holds hundreds of thousands of distinct CDR3 sequences, approximately 16% found once. The sequenced sample consisted of PBMCs or a T cell subset sorted from them (not recorded which). These receptors came from a man between 18 and 29 years old who had mild COVID-19 (a few samples of this study predate the infection). Cell type and time point are not known. Each CDR3 is given with its conserved first and last residue. Fields, in order: V gene, D gene, J gene, clone size, CDR3 DNA, CDR3 protein. The D gene is left open where the match is weak. Rows may omit the clone size; those that give it use once, few, many or a size class.

V: TRBV2; D: TRBD1; J: TRBJ2-1; size: -; DNA: TGTGCCAGCAGTGAAGCGCTTCAGGGGGACTACAATGAGCAGTTCTTC; CDR3: CASSEALQGDYNEQFF
V: TRBV14; D: -; J: TRBJ2-4; size: few; DNA: TGTGCCAGCAGCCCGGGACATACGGTAGATATAGCCAAAAACATTCAGTACTTC; CDR3: CASSPGHTVDIAKNIQYF
V: TRBV4-1; D: TRBD1; J: TRBJ2-5; size: few; DNA: TGCGCCAGCAGCCAGTCAGGGGGAAAAGAGACCCAGTACTTC; CDR3: CASSQSGGKETQYF
V: TRBV6-2/TRBV6-3; D: -; J: TRBJ1-1; size: -; DNA: TGTGCCAGCAGTTACTCGATTTGGACTCGGGCTGAAGCTTTCTTT; CDR3: CASSYSIWTRAEAFF
V: TRBV5-6; D: TRBD1; J: TRBJ1-1; size: few; DNA: TGTGCCAGCAGCTTGGTGGGCTCACAGGGGAGCGATGAAGCTTTCTTT; CDR3: CASSLVGSQGSDEAFF
V: TRBV5-1; D: TRBD1; J: TRBJ2-3; size: few; DNA: TGCGCCAGCAGCGGCGACAGGGGGACAGATACGCAGTATTTT; CDR3: CASSGDRGTDTQYF
V: TRBV12-3/TRBV12-4; D: TRBD1; J: TRBJ1-2; size: few; DNA: TGTGCCAGCAGTCACTTCAGACAGGGGCTTAACTATGGCTACACCTTC; CDR3: CASSHFRQGLNYGYTF
V: TRBV5-5; D: -; J: TRBJ2-2; size: few; DNA: TGTGCCAGCAGCTTGCGGAGGGACCCCACCGGGGAGCTGTTTTTT; CDR3: CASSLRRDPTGELFF
V: TRBV7-2; D: -; J: TRBJ2-3; size: many; DNA: TGTGCCAGCAGCCGAGAGGGGAGGGGGGGCACCCCAGCGACAGATACGCAGTATTTT; CDR3: CASSREGRGGTPATDTQYF
V: TRBV4-3; D: TRBD1; J: TRBJ2-5; size: few; DNA: TGCGCCAGCAGCCAAGGCTTGACAGGGAAAGAGACCCAGTACTTC; CDR3: CASSQGLTGKETQYF
V: TRBV30; D: TRBD1; J: TRBJ2-3; size: -; DNA: TGTGCCTCTGACAGGGGGCTGGATACGCAGTATTTT; CDR3: CASDRGLDTQYF
V: TRBV12-3/TRBV12-4; D: -; J: TRBJ1-5; size: -; DNA: TGTGCCAGCAGCGTGACAGATAGCAATCAGCCCCAGCATTTT; CDR3: CASSVTDSNQPQHF
V: TRBV4-3; D: -; J: TRBJ1-1; size: -; DNA: TGCGCCAGCAGCCTAGGACTTACGAACACTGAAGCTTTCTTT; CDR3: CASSLGLTNTEAFF
V: TRBV20-1; D: -; J: TRBJ1-1; size: -; DNA: TGCAGTGCGACCAGCGACTGGAACACTGAAGCTTTCTTT; CDR3: CSATSDWNTEAFF
V: TRBV7-8; D: -; J: TRBJ1-2; size: -; DNA: TGTGCCAGCAGCCCGACACGATTCGGTAGGGGCTACACCTTC; CDR3: CASSPTRFGRGYTF
V: TRBV6-2/TRBV6-3; D: -; J: TRBJ1-1; size: -; DNA: TGTGCCAGCAGTTTACAGGGCCGGGGGAACACTGAAGCTTTCTTT; CDR3: CASSLQGRGNTEAFF
V: TRBV6-2/TRBV6-3; D: -; J: TRBJ1-5; size: few; DNA: TGTGCCAGCATCCGGCGGGGTAGCGATCAGCCCCAGCATTTT; CDR3: CASIRRGSDQPQHF
V: TRBV20-1; D: -; J: TRBJ1-2; size: few; DNA: TGCAGTGCTACCCAGAACTATGGCTACACCTTC; CDR3: CSATQNYGYTF
V: TRBV4-1; D: -; J: TRBJ1-2; size: few; DNA: TGCGCCAGCAGCCAAGATCACAGTTCCAACTATGGCTACACCTTC; CDR3: CASSQDHSSNYGYTF
V: TRBV20-1; D: TRBD1; J: TRBJ1-1; size: few; DNA: TGCAGTGCCGACGGGACAGGGGATAGGGATACTGAAGCTTTCTTT; CDR3: CSADGTGDRDTEAFF
V: TRBV9; D: -; J: TRBJ2-2; size: -; DNA: TGTGCCAGCAGCGCGTTGGGCGGGGAGCTGTTTTTT; CDR3: CASSALGGELFF
V: TRBV12-3/TRBV12-4; D: -; J: TRBJ1-1; size: few; DNA: TGTGCCAGCAGTCAGGACACCCGGGGCACTGAAGCTTTCTTT; CDR3: CASSQDTRGTEAFF
V: TRBV9; D: -; J: TRBJ1-1; size: -; DNA: TGTGCCAGCAGCGTAGGGGGGCAAAACACTGAAGCTTTCTTT; CDR3: CASSVGGQNTEAFF
V: TRBV4-1; D: -; J: TRBJ2-3; size: few; DNA: TGCGCCAGCAGCCAGGACCTTTGGCGGACCCGCACAGATACGCAGTATTTT; CDR3: CASSQDLWRTRTDTQYF
V: TRBV4-1; D: -; J: TRBJ1-1; size: -; DNA: TGCGCCAGCAGCCAAAGAGGGTACGGCACTGAAGCTTTCTTT; CDR3: CASSQRGYGTEAFF
V: TRBV10-3; D: TRBD2; J: TRBJ2-5; size: -; DNA: TGTGCCATCAGGGCGGGACTAGCGGGGGAGGAGACCCAGTACTTC; CDR3: CAIRAGLAGEETQYF
V: TRBV5-1; D: TRBD1; J: TRBJ1-4; size: few; DNA: TGCGCCAGCAGCAATGGACAGGGGGTGAATGAAAAACTGTTTTTT; CDR3: CASSNGQGVNEKLFF
V: TRBV20-1; D: TRBD1; J: TRBJ1-1; size: -; DNA: TGCAGTGCTAGAGGGAGACCGGGACAGGGGGCGGCTGAAGCTTTCTTT; CDR3: CSARGRPGQGAAEAFF
V: TRBV5-1; D: -; J: TRBJ2-4; size: -; DNA: TGCGCCAGCAGCTCGGGTCCCAGACGTGACAAAAACATTCAGTACTTC; CDR3: CASSSGPRRDKNIQYF
V: TRBV2; D: -; J: TRBJ1-4; size: -; DNA: TGTGCCAGCAGTGCGTGGCTGGGGGAAAAACTGTTTTTT; CDR3: CASSAWLGEKLFF
V: TRBV6-2/TRBV6-3; D: -; J: TRBJ2-1; size: -; DNA: TGTGCCAGCAGCACCCAAGGGCTGACGGATGAGCAGTTCTTC; CDR3: CASSTQGLTDEQFF
V: TRBV5-1; D: -; J: TRBJ2-7; size: many; DNA: TGCGCCAGCGGGGATATTGGTGGCTCCTACGAGCAGTACTTC; CDR3: CASGDIGGSYEQYF
V: TRBV5-1; D: -; J: TRBJ1-2; size: -; DNA: TGCGCCAGCAGCTTGGGGGCAGGCTCCAGCATCTATGGCTACACCTTC; CDR3: CASSLGAGSSIYGYTF
V: TRBV4-1; D: -; J: TRBJ2-1; size: many; DNA: TGCGCCAGCAGCCAAGATGGGAACAATGAGCAGTTCTTC; CDR3: CASSQDGNNEQFF
V: TRBV7-3; D: -; J: TRBJ2-1; size: few; DNA: TGTGCCAGCAGCTTTGACAGCAACAATGAGCAGTTCTTC; CDR3: CASSFDSNNEQFF
V: TRBV7-9; D: -; J: TRBJ1-2; size: few; DNA: TGTGCCAGCAGTCCCGGTAGGGGTGGCTACACCTTC; CDR3: CASSPGRGGYTF
V: TRBV6-5; D: -; J: TRBJ1-6; size: few; DNA: TGTGCCAGCAGTAGGGACCCACGAGGAAGTTCACCCCTCCACTTT; CDR3: CASSRDPRGSSPLHF
V: TRBV20-1; D: -; J: TRBJ2-7; size: -; DNA: TGCAGTGCTAGAGGGGGGGGCGAGTCCTACGAGCAGTACTTC; CDR3: CSARGGGESYEQYF
V: TRBV19; D: -; J: TRBJ1-6; size: -; DNA: TGTGCCAGTAGTACGACTCCGGTCTTCACCAATTCACCCCTCCACTTT; CDR3: CASSTTPVFTNSPLHF
V: TRBV15; D: -; J: TRBJ2-3; size: -; DNA: TGTGCCACCAGCAGAGGGGACCTAAGGAGCACAGATACGCAGTATTTT; CDR3: CATSRGDLRSTDTQYF
V: TRBV20-1; D: -; J: TRBJ2-5; size: -; DNA: TGCAGTGCTAGGCGGCGTGTAGAGACCCAGTACTTC; CDR3: CSARRRVETQYF
V: TRBV4-3; D: TRBD1; J: TRBJ1-4; size: few; DNA: TGCGCCAGCAGCCAGGGGACAGGTGAAAAACTGTTTTTT; CDR3: CASSQGTGEKLFF
V: TRBV15; D: TRBD1; J: TRBJ2-5; size: few; DNA: TGTGCCACCAGCAGGCGACAGGGGCTATACCAAGAGACCCAGTACTTC; CDR3: CATSRRQGLYQETQYF
V: TRBV28; D: -; J: TRBJ1-4; size: few; DNA: TGTGCCAGCAGTACAGGGCCGAGAGTTGGAAAACTGTTTTTT; CDR3: CASSTGPRVGKLFF
V: TRBV12-3/TRBV12-4; D: -; J: TRBJ2-5; size: many; DNA: TGTGCCAGCAGTTTCGCGGGGAGCGAGACCCAGTACTTC; CDR3: CASSFAGSETQYF
V: TRBV12-3/TRBV12-4; D: TRBD1; J: TRBJ2-1; size: -; DNA: TGTGCCAGCAGCCGTGGGACAGTAAATGAGCAGTTCTTC; CDR3: CASSRGTVNEQFF
V: TRBV5-1; D: -; J: TRBJ2-5; size: -; DNA: TGCGCCAGCACCCCCGGGGGGCTTCAAGAGACCCAGTACTTC; CDR3: CASTPGGLQETQYF
V: TRBV4-1; D: -; J: TRBJ2-2; size: few; DNA: TGCGCCAGCAGCCAAACCGGGGTCGGGGAGCTGTTTTTT; CDR3: CASSQTGVGELFF
V: TRBV3-2; D: -; J: TRBJ2-5; size: few; DNA: TGTGCCAGCAGCCAGCGGAGAAGCGGGGGGGCCGTGGAGACCCAGTACTTC; CDR3: CASSQRRSGGAVETQYF
V: TRBV12-3/TRBV12-4; D: -; J: TRBJ1-1; size: -; DNA: TGTGCCAGCACCCAGGGGCCGAACACTGAAGCTTTCTTT; CDR3: CASTQGPNTEAFF
V: TRBV7-2; D: -; J: TRBJ2-2; size: many; DNA: TGTGCCACGCAACACGCGAACACCGGGGAGCTGTTTTTT; CDR3: CATQHANTGELFF
V: TRBV12-3/TRBV12-4; D: -; J: TRBJ2-2; size: -; DNA: TGTGCCAGCAGCCAGGGGGGGCAGAACACCGGGGAGCTGTTTTTT; CDR3: CASSQGGQNTGELFF
V: TRBV20-1; D: -; J: TRBJ2-1; size: -; DNA: TGCAGTGCTAGAGAGCGTACCTTCTCCTACAATGAGCAGTTCTTC; CDR3: CSARERTFSYNEQFF
V: TRBV15; D: -; J: TRBJ1-2; size: -; DNA: TGTGCCACCAGTCCGAGACGGTCTAACTATGGCTACACCTTC; CDR3: CATSPRRSNYGYTF